The sequence of this TCR beta chain was determined in a study of monozygotic twins with inflammatory bowel disease. Donors each contributed one blood sample measuring less than 3 ml. No sorting of T cells preceded isolation of total RNA from whole blood. cDNA for each sample came from eight separate reactions. TCRdb processed the 5' RACE reads again and assigns one entry to each CDR3 protein, with no DNA. Here the sample table reports 88,000 or so distinct CDR3 sequences. Germline V lookup: CDR1 WSHSY, CDR2 SAAADI. The CDR3 covers 15 residues. This clonotype was sampled from a human donor with ulcerative colitis or Crohn's disease, or a healthy co-twin of an affected twin (not recorded which). The rearrangement links TRBV10-2 to TRBJ2-7; absent DNA, TCRdb's TRBD2 call cannot be checked. The material sequenced was blood. CDR3: CASSLAGGPNDEQYF.